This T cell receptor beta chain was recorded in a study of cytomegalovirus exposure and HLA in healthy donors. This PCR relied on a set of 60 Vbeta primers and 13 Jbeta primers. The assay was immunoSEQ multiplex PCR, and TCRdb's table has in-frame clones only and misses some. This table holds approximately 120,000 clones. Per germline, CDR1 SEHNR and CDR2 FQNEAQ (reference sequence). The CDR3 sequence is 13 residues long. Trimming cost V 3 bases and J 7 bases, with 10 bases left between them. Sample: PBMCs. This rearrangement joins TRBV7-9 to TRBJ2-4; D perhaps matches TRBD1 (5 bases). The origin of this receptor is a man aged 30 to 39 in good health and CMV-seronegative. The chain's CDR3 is CASSLGLLNIQYF. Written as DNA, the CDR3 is TGTGCCAGCAGCTTGGGGCTCCTCAACATTCAGTACTTC.